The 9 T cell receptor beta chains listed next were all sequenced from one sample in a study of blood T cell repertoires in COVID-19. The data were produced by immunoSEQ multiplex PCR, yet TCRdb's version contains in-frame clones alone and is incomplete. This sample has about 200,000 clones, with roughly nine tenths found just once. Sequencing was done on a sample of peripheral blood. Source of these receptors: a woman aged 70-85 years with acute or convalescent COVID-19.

The CDR3, as DNA: TGCGCCAGCAGCTTTTCTAGCGGAGCAGCCTACGAGCAGTACTTC. Encoded protein: CASSFSSGAAYEQYF. The gene calls are TRBV5-1 and TRBJ2-7, with TRBD2 matching over 7 bases. Germline CDR1 and CDR2: SGHRS and YFSETQ. Germline trimming cut 2 bases from V and 2 bases from J; bases unmatched to any gene: 7. The length of the CDR3 is 15 residues.

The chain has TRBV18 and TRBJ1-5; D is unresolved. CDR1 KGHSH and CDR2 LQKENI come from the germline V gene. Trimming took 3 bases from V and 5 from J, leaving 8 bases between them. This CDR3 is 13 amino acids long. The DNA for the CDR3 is TGTGCCAGCTCACCCCATACAGATCAGCCCCAGCATTTT. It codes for CASSPHTDQPQHF. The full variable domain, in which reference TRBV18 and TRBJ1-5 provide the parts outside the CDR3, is NAGVMQNPRHLVRRRGQEARLRCSPMKGHSHVYWYRQLPEEGLKFMVYLQKENIIDESGMPKERFSAEFPKEGPSILRIQQVVRGDSAAYFCASSPHTDQPQHFGDGTRLSIL.

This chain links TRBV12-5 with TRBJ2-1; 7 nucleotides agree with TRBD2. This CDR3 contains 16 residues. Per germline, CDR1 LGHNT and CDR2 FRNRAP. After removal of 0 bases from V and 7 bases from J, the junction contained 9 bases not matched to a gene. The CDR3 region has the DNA TGTGCTAGTGGTTTGGTACGGGGAGCGGGACTGAATGAGCAGTTCTTC. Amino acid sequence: CASGLVRGAGLNEQFF.

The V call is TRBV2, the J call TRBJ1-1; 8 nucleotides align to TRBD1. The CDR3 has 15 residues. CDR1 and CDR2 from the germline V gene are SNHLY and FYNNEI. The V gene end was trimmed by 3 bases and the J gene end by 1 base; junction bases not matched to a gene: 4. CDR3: CASSDTGGANTEAFF. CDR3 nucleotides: TGTGCCAGCAGTGATACAGGGGGGGCGAACACTGAAGCTTTCTTT.

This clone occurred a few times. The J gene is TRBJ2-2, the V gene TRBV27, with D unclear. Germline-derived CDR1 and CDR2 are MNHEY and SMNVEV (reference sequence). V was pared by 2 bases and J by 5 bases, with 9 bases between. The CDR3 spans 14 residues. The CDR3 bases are TGTGCCAGCAGTTTAGACTTTCCGACCGGGGAGCTGTTTTTT. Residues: CASSLDFPTGELFF.

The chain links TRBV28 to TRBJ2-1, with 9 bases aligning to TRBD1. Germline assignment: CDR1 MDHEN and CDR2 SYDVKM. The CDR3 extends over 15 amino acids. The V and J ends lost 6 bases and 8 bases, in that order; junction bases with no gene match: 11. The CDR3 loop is CASREPGQGIDEQFF. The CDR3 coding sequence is TGTGCCAGCAGAGAGCCGGGACAGGGAATCGATGAGCAGTTCTTC.

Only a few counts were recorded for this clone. CDR3 in DNA: TGCGCCAGCAGCTCGGGACTAGCGGGAGTTTATGAGCAGTTCTTC. The encoded protein is CASSSGLAGVYEQFF. This chain joins TRBV5-1 and TRBJ2-1, with 14 bases fitting TRBD2. This CDR3 has 15 amino acids. The V gene end was trimmed by 3 bases and the J gene end by 8 bases; junction bases not matched to a gene: 4. The germline V gene encodes CDR1 SGHRS and CDR2 YFSETQ.

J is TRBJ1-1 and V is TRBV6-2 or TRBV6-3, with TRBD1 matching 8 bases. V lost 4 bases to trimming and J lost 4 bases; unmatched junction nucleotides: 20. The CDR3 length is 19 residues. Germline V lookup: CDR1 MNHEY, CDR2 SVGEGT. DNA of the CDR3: TGTGCCAGCAGTTTTTTAAGCAGGGACAGGAGGCGCAGGAGCACTGAAGCTTTCTTT. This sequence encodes CASSFLSRDRRRRSTEAFF.

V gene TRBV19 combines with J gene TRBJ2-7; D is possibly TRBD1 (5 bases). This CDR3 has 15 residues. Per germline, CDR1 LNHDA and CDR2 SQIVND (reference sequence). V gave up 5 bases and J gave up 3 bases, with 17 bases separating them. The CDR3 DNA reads TGTGCCAGTAGTCCCCTCGACGCAGGGCACTACGAGCAGTACTTC. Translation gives CASSPLDAGHYEQYF.